This T cell receptor beta chain is drawn from a study of blood T cells in healthy people across ages. Turning to the study itself: T cells yielded about one barcoded beta molecule per two cells through template switching. Study outcomes and limitations: A roughly linear age-dependent decrease characterized TCR beta diversity per million T cells.

This CDR3 has 13 amino acids. V was shortened by 5 bases and J by 3 bases, with 10 bases between the two germline ends. Germline CDR1 reads KGHSH; CDR2 reads LQKENI. A word on this clonotype: The antigen is not known.

Each donor had around 9.2 milliliters of peripheral blood drawn. No fewer than 6.5 million PBMCs went into each sample. PCR was performed a second time for about 7 to 11 cycles using a sample-barcoded 5' primer and a J-beta primer mix. One entry per CDR3 protein, called by TCRdb with MiXCR from the 5' RACE reads. In the table there are fewer than 900,000 distinct CDR3 sequences, approximately 43% of which are singletons. V gene TRBV18 combines with J gene TRBJ1-1; D perhaps matches TRBD1 (5 bases). Sequencing was performed on blood. The source is a woman aged 55-69 years in good health. The CDR3 protein is CASSGTADTEAFF. The CDR3 DNA follows: TGTGCCAGCTCAGGGACCGCGGACACTGAAGCTTTCTTT.